The 30 T cell receptor beta chains below were found in one sample sequenced in a study of T cells after yellow fever vaccination. TCRdb reprocessed the 5' RACE reads via MiXCR and lists one record per CDR3 protein. This sample carries 300,000 to 400,000 distinct CDR3 sequences, over 8.5% of them seen once, and the ten largest clones take around 3.2%. Sequencing was performed on CD4+ T cells sorted from PBMCs, taken 45 days after the yellow fever booster vaccination. The receptors shown here come from a man between 18 and 29 years old who received the YFV17D yellow fever vaccine.

CDR3 residues: CASSPSDQGSGYTF. CDR3 in DNA: TGTGCCAGCTCACCATCGGACCAGGGCAGTGGCTACACCTTC. This rearrangement joins TRBV18 to TRBJ1-2; possibly TRBD1 for D (5 bases). Germline V gene sequence: CDR1 KGHSH, CDR2 LQKENI. The germline V and J ends were trimmed by 2 bases and 7 bases, with 14 bases remaining between them. This CDR3 contains 14 residues.

This sequence joins TRBV10-3 and TRBJ1-2; D unclear. Trimming removed 2 bases at V and 4 bases at J, with 14 bases between. Germline-derived CDR1 and CDR2 are ENHRY and SYGVKD. This CDR3 has 15 amino acids. The CDR3 nucleotides read TGTGCCATCAGTGAGCCCGCAGCGAAACCCTATGGCTACACCTTC. Amino acids: CAISEPAAKPYGYTF.

The chain employs TRBV11-2 and TRBJ2-5, with TRBD2 identical over 12 bases. Trimming cost V 10 bases and J 1 base; bases outside gene matches: 4. Germline-derived CDR1 and CDR2 are SGHAT and FQNNGV. This CDR3 spans 14 amino acids. CDR3 nucleotide sequence: TGTGCCACCTCGACTAGCGGGGGCCAAGAGACCCAGTACTTC. Amino acids: CATSTSGGQETQYF.

This clonotype was seen more than once but under ten times. The J gene is TRBJ1-4, the V gene TRBV12-3 or TRBV12-4, with TRBD1 matching over 7 bases. Trimming took 5 bases from V and 7 from J; bases not matched to a gene: 13. The CDR3 sequence is 16 residues long. CDR3: CASSLHRGGIAEKLFF. Written as DNA, the CDR3 is TGTGCCAGCAGTCTACACAGGGGAGGCATAGCTGAAAAACTGTTTTTT.

This rearrangement joins TRBV5-5 to TRBJ2-3, with 9 positions matching TRBD1. This CDR3 has 15 residues. CDR1 is SGHKS and CDR2 is YYEKEE in the germline V gene (reference sequence). The trim removed 4 bases at V and 3 bases at J, leaving 6 bases unmatched. The CDR3 sequence is CASSLTGTGTDTQYF. The DNA for the CDR3 is TGTGCCAGCAGCCTAACCGGGACAGGGACAGATACGCAGTATTTT. Full variable domain (outside the CDR3, taken from reference TRBV5-5 and TRBJ2-3): DAGVTQSPTHLIKTRGQQVTLRCSPISGHKSVSWYQQVLGQGPQFIFQYYEKEERGRGNFPDRFSARQFPNYSSELNVNALLLGDSALYLCASSLTGTGTDTQYFGPGTRLTVL.

The chain carries TRBV5-1 and TRBJ1-2; 8 bases match TRBD1. V dropped 2 bases and J dropped 8; count of bases not matched to a gene: 5. The CDR3 covers 13 residues. In germline, CDR1 is SGHRS, CDR2 YFSETQ. The DNA of the CDR3 is TGCGCCAGCAGCTTCGGACAGGGTGAAGGCTACACCTTC. This sequence encodes CASSFGQGEGYTF. The variable domain in full, with the rest retrieved from reference TRBV5-1 and TRBJ1-2, is KAGVTQTPRYLIKTRGQQVTLSCSPISGHRSVSWYQQTPGQGLQFLFEYFSETQRNKGNFPGRFSGRQFSNSRSEMNVSTLELGDSALYLCASSFGQGEGYTFGSGTRLTVV.

The V gene is TRBV28, the J gene TRBJ2-7, with D possibly being TRBD1 (7 bases). The CDR3 runs to 13 residues. The germline CDR1 and CDR2 sequences are MDHEN and SYDVKM. Trimming pared 6 bases from V and 3 bases from J, leaving 12 bases between. CDR3 nucleotides: TGTGCCAGCAGGGCCCAGGGGGGCTACGAGCAGTACGTC. Its translation: CASRAQGGYEQYV.

This clonotype has ten or more counts. The chain recombines TRBV5-1 with TRBJ2-1; 7 positions agree with TRBD2. Trimming removed 4 bases from V and 0 bases from J; junction bases left unmatched: 4. This CDR3 spans 15 amino acids. Germline CDR1 reads SGHRS; CDR2 reads YFSETQ. The CDR3 DNA follows: TGCGCCAGCAGCCCCGGGGGGAGCTCCTACAATGAGCAGTTCTTC. Translation gives CASSPGGSSYNEQFF.

CDR3 sequence: CASSYRPRGANVLTF. The CDR3 DNA is TGTGCCAGCAGTTACAGGCCTAGAGGGGCCAACGTCCTGACTTTC. V is TRBV6-5 and J is TRBJ2-6, with unresolved D. V dropped 2 bases and J dropped 4 bases, with 9 bases sitting between them. The CDR3 runs 15 residues. The germline gives CDR1 MNHEY, CDR2 SVGAGI.

V and J are TRBV18 and TRBJ2-3; D is perhaps TRBD1 or TRBD2 (7 bases each). The germline V and J ends were trimmed by 3 bases and 6 bases, with 16 bases remaining between them. There are 15 residues in the CDR3. Germline loops: CDR1 KGHSH, CDR2 LQKENI. The CDR3 region is CASSPRGQGGDTQYF. Written as DNA, the CDR3 is TGTGCCAGCTCACCCAGAGGCCAGGGGGGGGATACGCAGTATTTT. Filled out from reference TRBV18 and TRBJ2-3, the complete variable domain reads NAGVMQNPRHLVRRRGQEARLRCSPMKGHSHVYWYRQLPEEGLKFMVYLQKENIIDESGMPKERFSAEFPKEGPSILRIQQVVRGDSAAYFCASSPRGQGGDTQYFGPGTRLTVL.

The chain is built from TRBV7-2 and TRBJ1-1, with no clear D. This CDR3 spans 12 amino acids. Trimming took 6 bases from V and 7 from J, leaving 12 bases between them. Germline V CDR1 and CDR2: SGHTA, FQGNSA. The chain's CDR3 is CASRPDGGEAFF. CDR3 DNA: TGTGCCAGCAGACCCGACGGAGGTGAAGCTTTCTTT.

The chain employs TRBV24-1 and TRBJ1-1; D ambiguous. The germline V and J ends were trimmed by 2 bases and 1 base, with 4 bases remaining between them. CDR1 is KGHDR, CDR2 SFDVKD, per germline. The CDR3 runs to 13 residues. The CDR3 loop reads CATSDSANTEAFF. The CDR3 DNA reads as TGTGCCACCAGTGATTCAGCGAACACTGAAGCTTTCTTT.

V gene TRBV7-2 combines with J gene TRBJ1-1, with D possibly matching TRBD1 (6 bases). Germline V gene sequence: CDR1 SGHTA, CDR2 FQGNSA. The V end lost 11 bases, the J end lost 5 bases, and 18 bases lay between the germline ends. The CDR3 is made up of 13 amino acids. The CDR3 here is CAVGGSTMTEAFF. CDR3 bases: TGTGCCGTAGGGGGGTCTACGATGACTGAAGCTTTCTTT.

This clonotype was seen a few times. The V call is TRBV7-2, the J call TRBJ1-1; D gene ambiguous. The CDR3 is 15 amino acids. CDR1 SGHTA and CDR2 FQGNSA come from the germline V gene. V lost 3 bases and J 0 bases, leaving 11 bases between the germline ends. This CDR3 is CASSFNGIMNTEAFF. DNA of the CDR3: TGTGCCAGCAGCTTTAACGGGATTATGAACACTGAAGCTTTCTTT.

The rearrangement links TRBV7-8 to TRBJ2-7, with D possibly being TRBD1 (6 bases). In germline, CDR1 is SGHVS, CDR2 FQNEAQ. The CDR3 is made up of 15 amino acids. V was shortened by 5 bases and J by 3 bases, with 17 bases between the two germline ends. In DNA, the CDR3 is TGTGCCAGCAGCCCGAGGGCGGGCAGGGGCTACGAGCAGTACGTC. Amino acids: CASSPRAGRGYEQYV.

This clonotype was detected many times. The V and J genes are TRBV4-3 and TRBJ2-3; TRBD2 is a possible D gene (6 bases). V was pared by 0 bases and J by 4 bases, with 8 bases between. CDR1 LGHNA and CDR2 YSLEER come from the germline V gene. This CDR3 is 14 amino acids long. The CDR3 sequence: CASSQEWGADTQYF. CDR3 DNA sequence: TGCGCCAGCAGCCAAGAATGGGGGGCAGATACGCAGTATTTT.

This clonotype was found a few times. The chain uses TRBV20-1 and TRBJ1-3; D gene ambiguous. This CDR3 region has 12 residues. Trimming took off 6 bases at V and 2 bases at J, with 8 bases between the two ends. Germline V gene data show CDR1 as DFQATT and CDR2 as SNEGSKA (reference sequence). The CDR3 bases are TGCAGTGCCAGATCCCCTGGAAACACCATATATTTT. Translated: CSARSPGNTIYF.

This clonotype was detected a few times. V gene TRBV2 combines with J gene TRBJ2-3; D remains ambiguous. The V end lost 5 bases, the J end lost 5 bases, and 17 bases lay between the germline ends. CDR1 and CDR2 (germline): SNHLY, FYNNEI. There are 15 residues in the CDR3. The CDR3 loop is CASSPDWREVDTQYF. CDR3 coding DNA: TGTGCCAGCAGTCCTGACTGGCGAGAGGTAGATACGCAGTATTTT.

The chain combines TRBV7-2 with TRBJ2-2, with no clear D. The V and J ends lost 6 bases and 5 bases respectively, with 16 bases between them. CDR3 length: 15 residues. Germline V gene lookup returns CDR1 SGHTA and CDR2 FQGNSA. The CDR3 region is CASRSPSSDTGELFF. In DNA, the CDR3 is TGTGCCAGCAGGTCGCCCTCTTCGGATACCGGGGAGCTGTTTTTT. Full variable domain (missing parts from reference TRBV7-2 and TRBJ2-2): GAGVSQSPSNKVTEKGKDVELRCDPISGHTALYWYRQSLGQGLEFLIYFQGNSAPDKSGLPSDRFSAERTGGSVSTLTIQRTQQEDSAVYLCASRSPSSDTGELFFGEGSRLTVL.

This chain connects TRBV5-1 to TRBJ2-5; 9 bases match TRBD1. This CDR3 is 14 amino acids long. Germline CDR1 SGHRS, CDR2 YFSETQ. With V trimmed by 6 bases and J by 5 bases, 8 bases remained unmatched. CDR3 loop: CASTLTGGGETQYF. Written as DNA, the CDR3 is TGCGCCAGCACTCTCACAGGGGGCGGTGAGACCCAGTACTTC.

The chain uses TRBV4-3 and TRBJ1-4; maybe TRBD1 (6 bases). V lost 1 base to trimming and J lost 8 bases, with 20 bases between them. Per the germline V gene, CDR1 is LGHNA and CDR2 is YSLEER. This CDR3 has 17 residues. The CDR3 sequence: CASSQAGGGTRGEKLFF. The CDR3, as DNA: TGCGCCAGCAGCCAAGCGGGAGGTGGGACAAGAGGAGAAAAACTGTTTTTT.

The chain couples TRBV20-1 to TRBJ2-4; TRBD2 aligns across 7 bases. Germline V gene lookup returns CDR1 DFQATT and CDR2 SNEGSKA (reference sequence). Trimming took 1 base from V and 0 from J; bases not matched to a gene: 15. The CDR3 runs 19 residues. Here the CDR3 reads CSARVWAGRAGLAKNIQYF. For the CDR3, the DNA is TGCAGTGCTAGAGTATGGGCCGGTAGAGCGGGACTAGCCAAAAACATTCAGTACTTC.

This clonotype was counted between two and nine times. The rearrangement joins TRBV7-8 to TRBJ2-1; 8 bases map to TRBD2. This CDR3 is 15 amino acids long. The V segment lost 5 bases and the J segment 2 bases; nucleotides outside the gene matches: 5. Germline values: CDR1 SGHVS, CDR2 FQNEAQ. The CDR3 here is CASSTSGNPYNEQFF. The CDR3 DNA reads TGTGCCAGCAGCACTAGCGGAAACCCCTACAATGAGCAGTTCTTC.

This clonotype occurred a few times. The chain links TRBV4-3 to TRBJ2-3, with 8 bases matching TRBD2. Germline-derived CDR1 and CDR2 are LGHNA and YSLEER. The CDR3 totals 15 residues. The V segment lost 4 bases and the J segment 4 bases; nucleotides outside the gene matches: 7. Written as DNA, the CDR3 is TGCGCCAGCAGCCGAATGGTGCGGGAGGCAGATACGCAGTATTTT. It translates to CASSRMVREADTQYF.

J is TRBJ1-1 and V is TRBV20-1; TRBD1 might be the D (5 bases). CDR1 DFQATT and CDR2 SNEGSKA come from the germline V gene (reference sequence). Deletions cut 0 bases from V and 4 bases from J, with 9 bases between. The length of the CDR3 is 13 residues. This CDR3 is CSARDWRGTEAFF. CDR3 coding DNA: TGCAGTGCTAGAGATTGGAGGGGCACTGAAGCTTTCTTT.

This clonotype has a handful of counts. This chain connects TRBV12-3 or TRBV12-4 to TRBJ1-3; no definite D call. This CDR3 is 16 amino acids long. The germline V and J ends were trimmed by 5 bases and 7 bases, with 21 bases remaining between them. The CDR3 here is CASSLTNRVRWNTIYF. CDR3 DNA: TGTGCCAGCAGTCTAACAAACAGAGTACGGTGGAACACCATATATTTT.

The chain joins TRBV28 to TRBJ1-1; 8 bases are shared with TRBD1. The CDR3 is 14 residues long. The J segment lost 5 bases and the V segment lost 6 bases, leaving 8 bases of the junction unmatched. Germline V lookup: CDR1 MDHEN, CDR2 SYDVKM. CDR3 nucleotide sequence: TGTGCCAGCAGGGATACAGGGGGATGGACTGAAGCTTTCTTT. Residues: CASRDTGGWTEAFF.

The J gene is TRBJ1-2, the V gene TRBV6-2 or TRBV6-3; D uncertain. Germline V gene sequence: CDR1 MNHEY, CDR2 SVGEGT. This CDR3 spans 15 amino acids. Trimming took off 4 bases at V and 5 bases at J, with 17 bases between the two ends. In DNA form, the CDR3 reads TGTGCCAGCAGTTCGCCCGACGACGGATTGTATGGCTACACCTTC. This translates into CASSSPDDGLYGYTF.

Here the CDR3 DNA reads TGTGCCAGCAGTTTAGGGACAGGGACCACTGAAGCTTTCTTT. It translates to CASSLGTGTTEAFF. The chain links TRBV27 to TRBJ1-1, with TRBD1 identical over 9 bases. CDR1 and CDR2 (germline): MNHEY, SMNVEV (reference sequence). V shed 2 bases and J 4 bases; nucleotides not matched to a gene: 2. This CDR3 comprises 14 residues.

As to this clonotype: Given a much more abundant clone one base away, this may be a read error. The chain joins TRBV6-2 or TRBV6-3 to TRBJ1-1; weak D call: TRBD1 (5 bases). Germline V gene data show CDR1 as MNHEY and CDR2 as SVGEGT. Trimming stripped 2 bases from V and 3 bases from J, with 7 bases between. The CDR3 covers 13 residues. The CDR3 DNA reads as TGTGCCAGCAGTTACGAGGGGTACACTGAAGCTTTCTTT. Residues: CASSYEGYTEAFF.